These 20 T cell receptor beta chains were all obtained from the same sample, sequenced in a study of beta chain features in type 1 diabetes. Whole-study results and caveats: TCRB CDR3s were moderately but significantly shorter in Type 1 diabetes patients in all four CD4+ subsets.

These receptors have no identified antigens. Expressed TCRB transcripts got sequenced, as all isolated RNA was reverse transcribed. Clones were read by immunoSEQ multiplex PCR, and TCRdb kept only the in-frame ones, dropping some. The sample records hundreds of thousands of clones, 11% to 15% being singletons. The sample was naive CD4+ T cells from blood. The receptor set was obtained from a man aged 18 to 30 with type 1 diabetes.

This clone was observed a handful of times. The chain recombines TRBV23-1 with TRBJ1-1, with 9 positions matching TRBD1. TRBV23-1 is sorted into the ORF group, with uncertain function. CDR3 size: 12 residues. V shed 10 bases, J shed 6 bases, and the junction held 6 bases outside the gene matches. CDR3 DNA sequence: TGCGCCAAGCGGACAGGGGAAGCTGAAGCTTTCTTT. Protein: CAKRTGEAEAFF.

The rearrangement links TRBV7-2 to TRBJ2-3, with TRBD2 as a possible D gene (5 bases). The CDR3 contains 16 residues. Germline V gene data show CDR1 as SGHTA and CDR2 as FQGNSA. V lost 2 bases and J 2 bases, leaving 14 bases between the germline ends. CDR3 in DNA: TGTGCCAGCAGCTTAATCGGGGTGGCCCTCACAGATACGCAGTATTTT. It translates to CASSLIGVALTDTQYF.

V usage is TRBV5-1 and J usage is TRBJ2-7, with TRBD2 identical over 12 bases. V was pared by 4 bases and J by 2 bases, with 4 bases of the junction left unmatched. Germline CDR1 reads SGHRS; CDR2 reads YFSETQ. This CDR3 has 15 amino acids. The CDR3 DNA sequence: TGCGCCAGCAGCCCACGACTAGCGGGAGCCTACGAGCAGTACTTC. Amino acids: CASSPRLAGAYEQYF.

This clone was picked up a small number of times. The chain has TRBV7-9 and TRBJ1-2; D not resolved. Germline lookup yields CDR1 SEHNR and CDR2 FQNEAQ (reference sequence). The length of the CDR3 is 15 residues. V was pared by 3 bases and J by 7 bases, with 18 bases between. CDR3 DNA: TGTGCCAGCAGCTTTGCGGCAGACCTTATCCCTGGCTACACCTTC. This sequence encodes CASSFAADLIPGYTF.

This clone turned up a few times. CDR3 residues: CASSVQPDDYGYTF. The CDR3 DNA reads as TGTGCCAGCAGTGTACAGCCAGACGACTATGGCTACACCTTC. The chain couples TRBV25-1 to TRBJ1-2; the D is unclear. The germline V gene encodes CDR1 MGHDK and CDR2 SYGVNS. The CDR3 has 14 amino acids. Trimming pared 4 bases from V and 3 bases from J, leaving 12 bases between.

This chain uses TRBV13 with TRBJ2-7; 7 nucleotides align to TRBD2. After removal of 5 bases from V and 2 bases from J, the junction contained 15 bases not matched to a gene. Germline V lookup: CDR1 PRHDT, CDR2 FYEKMQ (reference sequence). The CDR3 covers 17 residues. The CDR3 reads CASSPGRRTTPAYEQYF. The CDR3 nucleotides are TGTGCCAGCAGCCCCGGGAGGAGAACCACTCCAGCCTACGAGCAGTACTTC. Full variable domain (remainder filled in from reference TRBV13 and TRBJ2-7): AAGVIQSPRHLIKEKRETATLKCYPIPRHDTVYWYQQGPGQDPQFLISFYEKMQSDKGSIPDRFSAQQFSDYHSELNMSSLELGDSALYFCASSPGRRTTPAYEQYFGPGTRLTVT.

The DNA for the CDR3 is TGCGCCAGCAGCCAAGAGGGCAGGGCGATAGATACGCAGTATTTT. Translating gives CASSQEGRAIDTQYF. This chain joins TRBV4-1 and TRBJ2-3; a possible D gene is TRBD1 (5 bases). The CDR3 sequence is 15 residues long. V gave up 0 bases and J gave up 5 bases, with 12 bases separating them. Looked up from germline, CDR1 is MGHRA and CDR2 is YSYEKL.

This clone was recorded once. The chain couples TRBV18 to TRBJ2-3, with D perhaps TRBD2 (7 bases). The V gene's germline CDR1 is KGHSH and CDR2 LQKENI. This CDR3 has 15 amino acids. V was trimmed by 6 bases and J by 2 bases, leaving 15 bases between them. Here the CDR3 DNA reads TGTGCCAGCTCCCCAAGGGGGGACTACACAGATACGCAGTATTTT. Its translation: CASSPRGDYTDTQYF.

The chain is built from TRBV7-9 and TRBJ1-1; D gene ambiguous. V was trimmed by 1 base and J by 6 bases, leaving 12 bases between them. Germline lookup yields CDR1 SEHNR and CDR2 FQNEAQ (reference sequence). There are 14 residues in the CDR3. CDR3 sequence: CASSLGGPIAEAFF. For the CDR3, the DNA is TGTGCCAGCAGCTTAGGCGGGCCAATCGCTGAAGCTTTCTTT. Full variable domain (rest looked up from reference TRBV7-9 and TRBJ1-1): DTGVSQNPRHKITKRGQNVTFRCDPISEHNRLYWYRQTLGQGPEFLTYFQNEAQLEKSRLLSDRFSAERPKGSFSTLEIQRTEQGDSAMYLCASSLGGPIAEAFFGQGTRLTVV.

This clone was seen a handful of times. Other DNA sequences in the same sample also yield this CDR3. The chain is built from TRBV7-2 and TRBJ1-5; D ambiguous. V shed 1 base and J shed 7 bases, with 5 bases lying between them. Germline lookup yields CDR1 SGHTA and CDR2 FQGNSA. CDR3 length: 12 amino acids. CDR3 in DNA: TGTGCCAGCAGCTTAGGCGACCAGCCCCAGCATTTT. Protein: CASSLGDQPQHF.

This chain joins TRBV7-2 and TRBJ2-4; D might be TRBD2 (5 bases). With 11 bases removed from V and 0 bases from J, the gap between germline ends came to 8 bases. Per the germline V gene, CDR1 is SGHTA and CDR2 is FQGNSA. This CDR3 region has 12 residues. The DNA for the CDR3 is TGTGCCGGAGGTGTAGCCAAAAACATTCAGTACTTC. It specifies CAGGVAKNIQYF.

This clone was found a few times. The chain uses TRBV30 and TRBJ1-2; tentatively, D is TRBD1 (6 bases). The germline V gene has CDR1 GTSNPN and CDR2 SVGIG (reference sequence). The V end lost 5 bases, the J end lost 0 bases, and 10 bases lay between the germline ends. The CDR3 has 13 residues. The CDR3 here is CAWRPGANYGYTF. For the CDR3, the DNA is TGTGCCTGGCGGCCAGGGGCTAACTATGGCTACACCTTC.

The chain recombines TRBV4-1 with TRBJ1-5; perhaps TRBD1 as D (5 bases). Germline V gives CDR1 MGHRA, CDR2 YSYEKL. The CDR3 covers 15 residues. The ends were cut back, 3 bases at V and 5 bases at J, with 14 bases in the middle. The CDR3 DNA sequence: TGCGCCAGCAGCCATTTCGGCAGGGTAGATCAGCCCCAGCATTTT. Protein sequence: CASSHFGRVDQPQHF.

This clone was counted between two and nine times. Additional DNA sequences in this sample encode the identical CDR3. The V call is TRBV28, the J call TRBJ2-7; D gene unclear. The V gene's germline CDR1 is MDHEN and CDR2 SYDVKM. CDR3 size: 12 residues. Trimming removed 1 base from V and 0 bases from J, with 1 base in between. The CDR3 nucleotides are TGTGCCAGCAGTTTATACTCCTACGAGCAGTACTTC. Its protein product is CASSLYSYEQYF.

This clone has only a few counts. V gene TRBV6-5 combines with J gene TRBJ2-7, with D unresolved. V lost 7 bases and J lost 0, with 10 bases in between. CDR1 is MNHEY and CDR2 is SVGAGI in the germline V gene. The CDR3 totals 13 residues. In nucleotides, the CDR3 is TGTGCCAGCATCGGACCTATCTCCTACGAGCAGTACTTC. It specifies CASIGPISYEQYF.

This clone was seen more than once but under ten times. The chain combines TRBV2 with TRBJ2-3, with D unresolved. This CDR3 has 14 amino acids. Germline V gene sequence: CDR1 SNHLY, CDR2 FYNNEI. V was trimmed by 1 base and J by 2 bases, leaving 7 bases between them. CDR3 residues: CASSEDTYTDTQYF. CDR3 nucleotides: TGTGCCAGCAGTGAAGACACCTACACAGATACGCAGTATTTT.

The chain joins TRBV7-2 to TRBJ2-3, with 7 bases fitting TRBD1. J gave up 3 bases and V 5 bases, and 5 bases lay outside the gene matches. Germline V gene lookup returns CDR1 SGHTA and CDR2 FQGNSA. CDR3 length: 14 amino acids. The CDR3 protein is CASSPTGDTDTQYF. CDR3 bases: TGTGCCAGCAGCCCTACAGGGGATACAGATACGCAGTATTTT.

The rearrangement uses TRBV6-6 and TRBJ1-1; D remains unclear. The germline V gene has CDR1 MNHNY and CDR2 SVGAGI (reference sequence). The V end lost 2 bases, the J end lost 3 bases, and 7 bases lay between the germline ends. There are 13 residues in the CDR3. CDR3 in DNA: TGTGCCAGCAGTTACGGTGAGGACACTGAAGCTTTCTTT. It translates to CASSYGEDTEAFF.

The chain joins TRBV2 to TRBJ1-2, with D possibly being TRBD1 (5 bases). The CDR3 spans 13 residues. Germline loops: CDR1 SNHLY, CDR2 FYNNEI. Deletions cut 2 bases from V and 7 bases from J, with 11 bases between. Written as DNA, the CDR3 is TGTGCCAGCAGTGAACGGCAGGGCGGTGGCTACACCTTC. Protein product: CASSERQGGGYTF.

The chain joins TRBV18 to TRBJ1-5; D not resolved. Germline V gives CDR1 KGHSH, CDR2 LQKENI. V lost 1 base to trimming and J lost 11 bases, with 15 bases between them. The CDR3 extends over 14 amino acids. The CDR3 protein is CASSPRIEDGTQHF. The CDR3 DNA reads as TGTGCCAGCTCACCACGCATCGAAGATGGGACCCAGCATTTT.